The 31 T cell receptor beta chains below come from one sample, sequenced in a study of T-cell reconstitution after alpha-beta-depleted transplantation in children. Using unique molecular identifiers, the investigators prepared the TCRbeta library. TCRdb reprocessed the PCR reads with MiXCR, giving one entry per CDR3 protein. The data contain around 580,000 distinct CDR3 sequences, 25% to 30% of them seen just once; the ten biggest clones take up around a third. The starting material was PBMCs, obtained before TCRalphabeta/CD19-depleted stem cell transplant. These receptors came from a boy under three years old with Wiskott-Aldrich syndrome, due to receive a stem cell transplant.

This clonotype was seen a few times. The chain carries TRBV12-3 or TRBV12-4 and TRBJ2-5; D possibly corresponds to TRBD2 (7 bases). Trimming removed 3 bases at V and 3 bases at J, with 11 bases between. The CDR3 totals 14 residues. CDR3 DNA sequence: TGTGCCAGCAGTTTGGGGGGGCTGAAAGAGACCCAGTACTTC. Its translation: CASSLGGLKETQYF.

This clonotype came up a few times. CDR3 bases: TGCGCCAGCAGCGATGGGATCCACAATGAGCAGTTCTTC. Translation gives CASSDGIHNEQFF. This chain uses TRBV5-1 with TRBJ2-1; D is unresolved. Trimming shortened V by 4 bases and J by 5 bases, and 10 bases separated the two germline ends. The CDR3 is 13 amino acids. Per the germline V gene, CDR1 is SGHRS and CDR2 is YFSETQ.

Here the CDR3 reads CASSFLRSPPYEQYF. The CDR3 DNA sequence: TGTGCCAGCAGTTTCTTGCGGTCCCCGCCCTACGAGCAGTACTTC. The chain joins TRBV12-3 or TRBV12-4 to TRBJ2-7; the D is unclear. The CDR3 is 15 residues long. Trimming pared 3 bases from V and 2 bases from J, leaving 14 bases between.

This chain connects TRBV29-1 to TRBJ1-1; D perhaps matches TRBD1 (6 bases). Trimming left V 1 base short and J 4 bases short, with 10 bases between. Germline loops: CDR1 SQVTM, CDR2 ANQGSEA. The CDR3 spans 13 residues. The CDR3 sequence: CSVEGGGTTEAFF. As DNA, the CDR3 is TGCAGCGTTGAAGGAGGGGGGACCACTGAAGCTTTCTTT.

This sequence joins TRBV7-9 and TRBJ1-5; no firm D call. Germline lookup yields CDR1 SEHNR and CDR2 FQNEAQ (reference sequence). CDR3 size: 13 residues. V lost 4 bases and J lost 10, with 14 bases in between. The CDR3 region is CASSSFAAQPQHF. The CDR3 DNA follows: TGTGCCAGCAGCTCGTTCGCGGCTCAACCCCAGCATTTT.

J is TRBJ2-7 and V is TRBV4-1, with 9 bases that match TRBD2. The germline gives CDR1 MGHRA, CDR2 YSYEKL. The junction had 6 bases not matched to a gene; V was cut back by 5 bases and J by 4 bases. CDR3 length equals 14 residues. The DNA for the CDR3 is TGCGCCAGCAGCACACTAGCGGGTGGGTACGAGCAGTACTTC. Translation: CASSTLAGGYEQYF.

This clonotype was counted only a few times. The chain uses TRBV7-8 and TRBJ1-2; a possible D gene is TRBD1 (6 bases). Trimming pared 0 bases from V and 5 bases from J, leaving 13 bases between. Germline CDR1 SGHVS, CDR2 FQNEAQ. This CDR3 has 15 residues. The CDR3, as DNA: TGTGCCAGCAGCTTAGCGGCAGGGGAAGGGTATGGCTACACCTTC. Protein: CASSLAAGEGYGYTF.

This clonotype was detected only a few times. The rearrangement links TRBV5-1 to TRBJ2-7; 13 nucleotides align to TRBD2. CDR3 length: 15 amino acids. After removal of 4 bases from V and 3 bases from J, the junction contained 4 bases not matched to a gene. Germline V lookup: CDR1 SGHRS, CDR2 YFSETQ. DNA for the CDR3: TGCGCCAGCAGCGGAACTAGCGGGAGGGGCTACGAGCAGTACTTC. Encoded protein: CASSGTSGRGYEQYF.

The V and J genes are TRBV20-1 and TRBJ2-1, with TRBD2 identical over 7 bases. Looked up from germline, CDR1 is DFQATT and CDR2 is SNEGSKA (reference sequence). The CDR3 is 15 residues long. The J segment lost 2 bases and the V segment lost 3 bases, leaving 7 bases of the junction unmatched. In DNA form, the CDR3 reads TGCAGTGCTAGGCCGCTAGCGGCCACCTACAATGAGCAGTTCTTC. Protein product: CSARPLAATYNEQFF.

Only a few counts were recorded for this clonotype. The rearrangement links TRBV10-3 to TRBJ2-7; a weak D match, TRBD1 (6 bases). The CDR3 consists of 15 residues. From germline, CDR1 is ENHRY and CDR2 SYGVKD. The ends were cut back, 9 bases at V and 7 bases at J, with 25 bases in the middle. Here the CDR3 DNA reads TGTGCCATTGGATCATGGTACAGGGATTCTGGTGAGCAGTACTTC. Protein: CAIGSWYRDSGEQYF.

The chain employs TRBV9 and TRBJ1-2; possibly TRBD1 for D (6 bases). The CDR3 totals 14 residues. Germline V lookup: CDR1 SGDLS, CDR2 YYNGEE. Trimming removed 0 bases from V and 6 bases from J, with 12 bases in between. The CDR3 nucleotides read TGTGCCAGCAGCGTAGGCGGGGACAAGGATGGCTACACCTTC. Encoded protein: CASSVGGDKDGYTF.

This chain links TRBV29-1 with TRBJ2-3; D gene ambiguous. Trimming took off 4 bases at V and 2 bases at J, with 10 bases between the two ends. The germline gives CDR1 SQVTM, CDR2 ANQGSEA. There are 13 residues in the CDR3. The CDR3 sequence: CSVAGTYTDTQYF. The CDR3 DNA reads as TGCAGCGTTGCGGGCACCTACACAGATACGCAGTATTTT.

This chain links TRBV19 with TRBJ2-1, with 7 bases identical to TRBD2. Germline V gene lookup returns CDR1 LNHDA and CDR2 SQIVND (reference sequence). The CDR3 sequence is 15 residues long. V gave up 4 bases and J gave up 5 bases; unmatched junction bases: 8. As DNA, the CDR3 is TGTGCCAGTAGTACCCCAGCGGGATCCCACAATGAGCAGTTCTTC. Translation gives CASSTPAGSHNEQFF.

This clonotype turned up a few times. The rearrangement joins TRBV7-8 to TRBJ1-6, with D possibly TRBD1 on 5 matching bases. The CDR3 spans 15 residues. Trimming pared 6 bases from V and 8 bases from J, leaving 17 bases between. The germline V gene has CDR1 SGHVS and CDR2 FQNEAQ. CDR3 in DNA: TGTGCCAGCAGACAAGGTCGGGGACGGGATTCACCCCTCCACTTT. Translation gives CASRQGRGRDSPLHF.

J is TRBJ2-7 and V is TRBV5-1, with D perhaps matching TRBD2 (7 bases). V was trimmed by 4 bases and J by 4 bases, leaving 18 bases between them. The CDR3 spans 15 residues. The germline V gene encodes CDR1 SGHRS and CDR2 YFSETQ. DNA for the CDR3: TGCGCCAGCAGCCTTGGGGCGGGGGCGGGGTACGAGCAGTACTTC. Protein sequence: CASSLGAGAGYEQYF.

This clonotype has a handful of counts. Written as DNA, the CDR3 is TGCGCCAGCAGTATAGCGGGAGGGAGTGAGCAGTTCTTC. Translated: CASSIAGGSEQFF. This chain connects TRBV10-1 to TRBJ2-1; 11 positions match TRBD2. V dropped 5 bases and J dropped 9; count of bases not matched to a gene: 3. This CDR3 has 13 amino acids. Germline V CDR1 and CDR2: WNHNN, SYGVQD (reference sequence).

This clonotype was picked up a small number of times. The chain is built from TRBV5-1 and TRBJ1-3; D unresolved. The germline V and J ends were trimmed by 1 base and 2 bases, with 4 bases remaining between them. The CDR3 totals 13 residues. From germline, CDR1 is SGHRS and CDR2 YFSETQ. The CDR3 DNA is TGCGCCAGCAGCTTGTACGCTGGAAACACCATATATTTT. Protein product: CASSLYAGNTIYF. The complete variable domain, with remaining parts taken from reference TRBV5-1 and TRBJ1-3, reads KAGVTQTPRYLIKTRGQQVTLSCSPISGHRSVSWYQQTPGQGLQFLFEYFSETQRNKGNFPGRFSGRQFSNSRSEMNVSTLELGDSALYLCASSLYAGNTIYFGEGSWLTVV.

This clonotype has only a few counts. The genes are TRBV7-2 and TRBJ2-5; weak D call: TRBD1 (5 bases). The CDR3 is made up of 14 amino acids. Germline V gives CDR1 SGHTA, CDR2 FQGNSA. Deletions cut 5 bases from V and 5 bases from J, with 15 bases between. The CDR3 DNA reads as TGTGCCAGCAGCCCCTGGGGCTTTTTGGAGACCCAGTACTTC. As protein: CASSPWGFLETQYF.

CDR3 DNA: TGTGCCAGCAGGACCCGGGGCGGCCGTATGAACACTGAAGCTTTCTTT. Translating gives CASRTRGGRMNTEAFF. The rearrangement links TRBV27 to TRBJ1-1, with a weak D call TRBD1 (5 bases). Germline loops: CDR1 MNHEY, CDR2 SMNVEV (reference sequence). Trimming removed 6 bases at V and 0 bases at J, with 17 bases between. The length of the CDR3 is 16 residues.

This chain joins TRBV20-1 and TRBJ1-5; TRBD1 matches 8 bases. CDR3 length equals 20 residues. Germline values: CDR1 DFQATT, CDR2 SNEGSKA (reference sequence). V lost 0 bases, J lost 0 bases, and 16 bases stayed unmatched. The CDR3 loop reads CSARDAYARDRRYSNQPQHF. In DNA form, the CDR3 reads TGCAGTGCTAGAGATGCCTATGCCCGGGACAGGCGATATAGCAATCAGCCCCAGCATTTT.

This clonotype was seen at least ten times. The genes are TRBV20-1 and TRBJ2-1, with TRBD2 identical over 15 bases. Germline CDR1 is DFQATT and CDR2 is SNEGSKA (reference sequence). The V segment lost 1 base and the J segment 4 bases; nucleotides outside the gene matches: 8. This CDR3 comprises 18 residues. CDR3 region: CSARGMGLAGGRYNEQFF. The CDR3 region has the DNA TGCAGTGCTAGAGGGATGGGACTAGCGGGAGGTCGGTACAATGAGCAGTTCTTC.

The V call is TRBV6-5, the J call TRBJ2-7; no definite D call. CDR1 is MNHEY and CDR2 is SVGAGI in the germline V gene. Trimming took 6 bases from V and 2 from J, leaving 23 bases between them. The CDR3 runs to 17 residues. The CDR3 DNA reads as TGTGCCAGCAGCTACCGCCCGAAATTCGGGCAACCCTACGAGCAGTACTTC. Residues: CASSYRPKFGQPYEQYF.

This clonotype came up a few times. The chain uses TRBV12-3 or TRBV12-4 and TRBJ2-5; 8 bases align to TRBD2. V shed 5 bases, J shed 4 bases, and the junction held 12 bases outside the gene matches. The CDR3 consists of 16 residues. For the CDR3, the DNA is TGTGCCAGCAGTCCTCGGGGTAGCGGGACGCGAGAGACCCAGTACTTC. Protein sequence: CASSPRGSGTRETQYF.

This clonotype has only a few counts. V gene TRBV5-1 combines with J gene TRBJ2-7, with 9 positions matching TRBD2. V was clipped by 0 bases and J by 5 bases; unmatched bases: 0. Germline lookup yields CDR1 SGHRS and CDR2 YFSETQ. The CDR3 totals 13 residues. The chain's CDR3 is CASSLASGNEQYF. The CDR3 DNA sequence: TGCGCCAGCAGCTTGGCTAGCGGGAACGAGCAGTACTTC.

The rearrangement links TRBV5-1 to TRBJ2-6; maybe TRBD1 (6 bases). This CDR3 is built from 19 residues. Trimming left V 1 base short and J 0 bases short, with 17 bases between. The germline gives CDR1 SGHRS, CDR2 YFSETQ. The CDR3, as DNA: TGCGCCAGCAGCTTGCGGCAGGGGTATCCTCACTCTGGGGCCAACGTCCTGACTTTC. Translation gives CASSLRQGYPHSGANVLTF.

V usage is TRBV7-9 and J usage is TRBJ1-1; D is possibly TRBD1 (6 bases). The CDR3 contains 14 residues. CDR1 and CDR2 from the germline V gene are SEHNR and FQNEAQ (reference sequence). Trimming left V 4 bases short and J 0 bases short, with 9 bases between. CDR3 residues: CASSSNRVNTEAFF. CDR3 DNA sequence: TGTGCCAGCAGCTCTAACAGGGTGAACACTGAAGCTTTCTTT.

This clonotype showed up just a few times. This chain joins TRBV24-1 and TRBJ2-3; D perhaps matches TRBD1 (7 bases). The CDR3 runs to 15 residues. V lost 5 bases to trimming and J lost 3 bases, with 14 bases between them. Germline V gene sequence: CDR1 KGHDR, CDR2 SFDVKD. CDR3 loop: CATSGNRGGTDTQYF. DNA for the CDR3: TGTGCCACCAGTGGAAACAGGGGAGGAACAGATACGCAGTATTTT.

The gene calls are TRBV5-5 and TRBJ2-2, with 10 bases matching TRBD2. This CDR3 region has 17 residues. J was trimmed by 4 bases and V by 0 bases; bases with no gene match: 6. Germline CDR1 SGHKS, CDR2 YYEKEE (reference sequence). CDR3 nucleotides: TGTGCCAGCAGCTTGGCCCTAGCGGGAGAACCCACCGGGGAGCTGTTTTTT. This codes for CASSLALAGEPTGELFF.

The sample holds a few counts of this clonotype. The chain employs TRBV4-1 and TRBJ2-7; 7 bases fit TRBD2. The CDR3 contains 16 residues. Germline V CDR1 and CDR2: MGHRA, YSYEKL. J lost 0 bases, V lost 0 bases, and 5 bases had no gene match. This CDR3 is CASSQDPSGSSYEQYF. In DNA, the CDR3 is TGCGCCAGCAGCCAAGATCCTAGCGGTAGCTCCTACGAGCAGTACTTC.

The genes are TRBV5-1 and TRBJ1-3; D remains ambiguous. Germline CDR1 is SGHRS and CDR2 is YFSETQ. V lost 0 bases and J lost 5, with 12 bases in between. The CDR3 sequence is 15 residues long. The CDR3 region has the DNA TGCGCCAGCAGCTTGGGAACGTATGGGAGAAACACCATATATTTT. Amino acid sequence: CASSLGTYGRNTIYF.

This clonotype was observed once. The J gene is TRBJ1-1, the V gene TRBV20-1, with 7 bases matching TRBD1. This CDR3 is 15 amino acids long. The germline V gene encodes CDR1 DFQATT and CDR2 SNEGSKA (reference sequence). The J segment lost 6 bases and the V segment lost 0 bases, leaving 10 bases of the junction unmatched. The CDR3 region has the DNA TGCAGTGCTAGAGATCCCAACAGGGGAAAGGCTGAAGCTTTCTTT. Translation: CSARDPNRGKAEAFF.